A selection of T cell receptor beta chains follows, all from one sample in a study of shared clonotypes between healthy human individuals. The method was immunoSEQ multiplex PCR; TCRdb's version includes in-frame clones alone and lacks a portion of them. In the table there are 530,000 or so clones, 60% to 80% of which are singletons. Sequencing was performed on PBMCs. The receptors here all came from a woman between 35 and 50 years old in good health. Some clones in this sample may be carry-over from other donors' samples. Both conserved end residues are part of each CDR3. The D gene is left open where the match is weak. The size field is filled for only some rows; it gives once, few, many or a size class.

>TRBD2|-|TRBJ2-3|TRBV19
TGTGCCAGTAGCTTAGCGGGATCAAGGGATACGCAGTATTTT
CASSLAGSRDTQYF
>-|-|TRBJ2-3|TRBV5-4
TGTGCCAGCAGCTCGGTGGGGACAGATACGCAGTATTTT
CASSSVGTDTQYF
>-|-|TRBJ2-3|TRBV27
TGTGCCAGCAGTTTATACAAGGGCACAGATACGCAGTATTTT
CASSLYKGTDTQYF
>-|-|TRBJ2-3|TRBV18
TGTGCCAGCTCACCAGGGGTCCGCACAGATACGCAGTATTTT
CASSPGVRTDTQYF
>-|-|TRBJ2-6|TRBV19
TGTGCCAGTAGCCCCAGACGGGGCAGGGAGGCTGGGGCCAACGTCCTGACTTTC
CASSPRRGREAGANVLTF
>-|-|TRBJ2-1|TRBV9
TGTGCCAGCAGCGTAGATGGCGGTTCCTACAATGAGCAGTTCTTC
CASSVDGGSYNEQFF
>TRBD1|-|TRBJ2-7|TRBV19
TGTGCCAGTAGCCAATTTGACAGGGGGCGGCCCGAGCAGTACTTC
CASSQFDRGRPEQYF
>TRBD2|-|TRBJ2-5|TRBV10-2
TGCGCCAGCAGACTAGCGGGAGTCGGAGAGACCCAGTACTTC
CASRLAGVGETQYF
>-|-|TRBJ2-5|TRBV15
TGTGCCACCAGCAGAGAGAGGTTGGCCTCCGGGGAGACCCAGTACTTC
CATSRERLASGETQYF
>-|few|TRBJ2-7|TRBV28
TGTGCCAGCAGTCCCTCCCATCTGTTGGGCTACGAGCAGTACTTC
CASSPSHLLGYEQYF
>TRBD1|-|TRBJ2-5|TRBV6-6
TGTGCCACCCGGACAGGGAGGCAAGAGACCCAGTACTTC
CATRTGRQETQYF
>-|few|TRBJ1-4|TRBV5-4
TGTGCCAGCGGCACGGGAGGGGCTACTAATGAAAAACTGTTTTTT
CASGTGGATNEKLFF
>TRBD2|few|TRBJ2-3|TRBV5-6
TGTGCCAGCAGCCGGACTAGCGGACACACAGATACGCAGTATTTT
CASSRTSGHTDTQYF
>TRBD2|-|TRBJ2-7|TRBV5-4
TGTGCCAGCAGCTTGGCCCTCGGGAGGTACTCCTACGAGCAGTACTTC
CASSLALGRYSYEQYF
>TRBD1|-|TRBJ2-5|TRBV30
TGTGCCTGGAGAGGGGGCGGCCGAGAGACCCAGTACTTC
CAWRGGGRETQYF
>-|-|TRBJ2-3|TRBV27
TGTGCCAGCTGGAGCACAGATACGCAGTATTTT
CASWSTDTQYF
>TRBD2|-|TRBJ2-1|TRBV2
TGTGCCAGTCAGCGGGAGGGATACAATGAGCAGTTCTTC
CASQREGYNEQFF
>-|-|TRBJ2-7|TRBV7-2
TGCGCCAGCAGCCAAGATTGGGGCGTCGAGCAGTACTTC
CASSQDWGVEQYF
>-|few|TRBJ1-5|TRBV7-9
TGTGCCAGCAGCAAGGAAGGGGTGTATCAGCCCCAGCATTTT
CASSKEGVYQPQHF